This is a list of T cell receptor beta chains from one sample in a study of technical replicates of blood from several donors. TCRdb's copy holds only in-frame clones and misses some; the assay was immunoSEQ multiplex PCR. This sample yields about 50,000 clones, of which approximately 90% are seen a single time; under 4% belongs to the top ten. The sample consisted of PBMCs. Receptors originate from a human donor in good health. Some clones in this sample may be carry-over from other donors' samples. CDR3s include the opening cysteine and the closing phenylalanine or tryptophan. The D gene is left open where the match is weak. Clone size, where shown, is once, few, many, or a class for clones that have expanded.

>TRBD2|TRBV14|-|TRBJ2-2
CASRPAGRTVGELFF
TGTGCCAGCAGACCAGCGGGGAGAACGGTCGGGGAGCTGTTTTTT
>TRBD1|TRBV30|-|TRBJ1-2
CALPRQGAGYGYTF
TGTGCCTTACCAAGACAGGGGGCTGGCTATGGCTACACCTTC
>TRBD1|TRBV2|-|TRBJ1-5
CASSATGGQPQHF
TGTGCCAGCAGTGCGACAGGGGGACAGCCCCAGCATTTT
>-|TRBV7-2|-|TRBJ1-6
CASSLGRLINSPLHF
TGTGCCAGCAGCTTAGGGCGGCTTATCAATTCACCCCTCCACTTT
>-|TRBV7-2|-|TRBJ1-2
CASSSGAGLDGYTF
TGTGCCAGCAGCAGCGGGGCAGGGTTGGATGGCTACACCTTC
>-|TRBV7-9|-|TRBJ2-7
CASSSNREQYF
TGTGCCAGCAGCTCCAACAGGGAGCAGTACTTC
>TRBD2|TRBV11-2|-|TRBJ2-3
CASSLVGGATDTQYF
TGTGCCAGCAGCTTAGTCGGGGGGGCCACAGATACGCAGTATTTT
>-|TRBV6-1|-|TRBJ2-7
CASSDPGLSYEQYF
TGTGCCAGCAGTGATCCGGGACTGTCCTACGAGCAGTACTTC
>-|TRBV9|-|TRBJ1-2
CASSPSSTNYGYTF
TGTGCCAGCAGCCCTTCCAGTACTAACTATGGCTACACCTTC
>-|TRBV4-3|once|TRBJ1-6
CASSQAPRNSPLHF
TGCGCCAGCAGCCAAGCACCTAGGAATTCACCCCTCCACTTT
>-|TRBV7-2|-|TRBJ2-7
CASSVHRGISYEQYF
TGTGCCAGCAGCGTGCATCGGGGGATTTCCTACGAGCAGTACTTC
>-|TRBV9|-|TRBJ2-7
CASSVAGISYEQYF
TGTGCCAGCAGCGTAGCCGGGATTTCCTACGAGCAGTACTTC
>TRBD2|TRBV10-3|-|TRBJ2-7
CAISEVGERGGLYEQYF
TGTGCCATCAGTGAGGTTGGGGAGCGGGGGGGTCTCTACGAGCAGTACTTC
>TRBD2|TRBV29-1|-|TRBJ2-1
CSVEVLSGGANYNEQFF
TGCAGCGTTGAAGTTCTTAGCGGGGGGGCAAACTACAATGAGCAGTTCTTC
>TRBD2|TRBV7-2|-|TRBJ2-1
CASSLGLAQGDEQFF
TGTGCCAGCAGCCTCGGACTAGCGCAAGGGGATGAGCAGTTCTTC
>TRBD1|TRBV11-2|-|TRBJ2-7
CASSWDRDEQYF
TGTGCCAGCAGCTGGGACAGGGACGAGCAGTACTTC
>TRBD2|TRBV5-6|once|TRBJ2-3
CASSGRLALADTQYF
TGTGCCAGCAGCGGAAGACTAGCGCTGGCAGATACGCAGTATTTT
>TRBD2|TRBV9|-|TRBJ2-1
CASSVAPGLAGVGDNEQFF
TGTGCCAGCAGCGTAGCCCCGGGACTAGCGGGAGTGGGCGACAATGAGCAGTTCTTC
>-|TRBV6-5|-|TRBJ1-5
CASSKQGIGNQPQHF
TGTGCCAGCAGTAAACAGGGAATTGGGAATCAGCCCCAGCATTTT
>TRBD2|TRBV13|-|TRBJ2-1
CASSLVFPLAGEPYNEQFF
TGTGCCAGCAGCTTAGTTTTCCCACTAGCGGGAGAACCCTACAATGAGCAGTTCTTC
>-|TRBV4-3|-|TRBJ1-2
CASSQGLTEANYGYTF
TGCGCCAGCAGCCAAGGGCTGACGGAGGCTAACTATGGCTACACCTTC
>-|TRBV7-9|-|TRBJ1-2
CASSLEIGINYGYTF
TGTGCCAGCAGCTTAGAAATCGGGATTAACTATGGCTACACCTTC
>TRBD2|TRBV5-1|once|TRBJ2-5
CASSVSGSGETQYF
TGCGCCAGCAGCGTTAGCGGGAGTGGAGAGACCCAGTACTTC
>-|TRBV30|-|TRBJ1-5
CAWSHGHSNQPQHF
TGTGCCTGGAGTCACGGACATAGCAATCAGCCCCAGCATTTT
>-|TRBV5-1|-|TRBJ2-5
CASSLEGSQETQYF
TGCGCCAGCAGCTTGGAGGGGTCCCAAGAGACCCAGTACTTC
>TRBD1|TRBV6-4|-|TRBJ1-2
CASSGRQGSYGYTF
TGTGCCAGCAGTGGCCGACAGGGTTCCTATGGCTACACCTTC
>TRBD1|TRBV18|-|TRBJ1-6
CASSPKGQGPYNSPLHF
TGTGCCAGCTCACCGAAGGGACAGGGCCCGTATAATTCACCCCTCCACTTT
>-|TRBV7-9|-|TRBJ2-3
CASSLLTQGPDTQYF
TGTGCCAGCAGCTTACTTACCCAGGGGCCAGATACGCAGTATTTT
>-|TRBV6-1|-|TRBJ1-5
CATTPGDYQPQHF
TGTGCCACAACTCCGGGGGATTATCAGCCCCAGCATTTT
>-|TRBV7-9|once|TRBJ1-6
CASSLGAGYTDSPLHF
TGTGCCAGCAGCTTAGGCGCAGGGTATACGGATTCACCCCTCCACTTT
>TRBD2|TRBV18|-|TRBJ2-3
CASSPTSGSVDTQYF
TGTGCCAGCTCACCGACTAGCGGGAGTGTAGATACGCAGTATTTT
>TRBD2|TRBV19|once|TRBJ2-7
CASSAQASGEQYF
TGTGCCAGTAGTGCCCAGGCTAGCGGCGAGCAGTACTTC
>-|TRBV6-4|-|TRBJ2-3
CASSDSSSGADTQYF
TGTGCCAGCAGTGACTCATCCTCAGGGGCCGATACGCAGTATTTT
>-|TRBV6-4|-|TRBJ1-1
CASSVDGRPGGEAFF
TGTGCCAGCAGTGTTGACGGCCGCCCGGGGGGGGAAGCTTTCTTT
>TRBD2|TRBV7-3|-|TRBJ2-3
CASSFGDYRTDTQYF
TGTGCCAGCAGCTTCGGGGACTACCGCACAGATACGCAGTATTTT
>TRBD1|TRBV10-3|-|TRBJ1-1
CAISEDEVGQVVVAFF
TGTGCCATCAGTGAGGATGAGGTCGGACAGGTGGTAGTAGCTTTCTTT
>TRBD1|TRBV6-4|-|TRBJ1-2
CASSVTGTDHGYTF
TGTGCCAGCAGTGTGACCGGGACAGACCATGGCTACACCTTC
>TRBD1|TRBV7-2|-|TRBJ1-2
CASSLRGQTNYGYTF
TGTGCCAGCAGCTTACGGGGACAGACTAACTATGGCTACACCTTC
>-|TRBV7-2|-|TRBJ2-7
CASRRNGLYEQYF
TGTGCCAGCAGACGTAATGGACTTTACGAGCAGTACTTC
>-|TRBV9|-|TRBJ2-5
CASSVSPVPQETQYF
TGTGCCAGCAGCGTATCACCGGTTCCCCAAGAGACCCAGTACTTC
>TRBD1|TRBV4-2|-|TRBJ2-7
CASSQDWDRTYEQYF
TGTGCCAGCAGCCAAGACTGGGACAGGACCTACGAGCAGTACTTC
>-|TRBV5-1|-|TRBJ1-6
CASSRAGGGQSPLHF
TGCGCCAGCAGCAGGGCTGGGGGAGGACAATCACCCCTCCACTTT
>-|TRBV6-6|-|TRBJ1-5
CASSSPLNPQHF
TGTGCCAGCAGCTCCCCACTCAACCCCCAGCATTTT
>TRBD1|TRBV5-1|once|TRBJ1-4
CASSVRDSLNEKLFF
TGCGCCAGCAGCGTCAGGGACAGCCTTAATGAAAAACTGTTTTTT